Listed below are T cell receptor beta chains from one sample, sequenced in a study of blood T cell repertoires in COVID-19. Profiled with immunoSEQ multiplex PCR; TCRdb holds only in-frame clones, not every one. The table includes 150,000 to 200,000 clones, roughly 80% detected once. The sample taken for sequencing was peripheral blood. The receptors derive from a man in his sixties with acute or convalescent COVID-19. Each CDR3 is given with its conserved first and last residue. Each record gives: J gene, D gene, clone size, V gene, CDR3 length, CDR3 protein, CDR3 DNA. The D gene is left open where the match is weak. Not all rows give a size; the values are once, few, many and, for expanded clones, a class.

>TRBJ2-7|TRBD1|-|TRBV4-1|14
CASSQEGTGREQYF
TGCGCCAGCAGCCAAGAGGGGACAGGGCGGGAGCAGTACTTC
>TRBJ1-2|TRBD1|-|TRBV15|17
CATSRDLGQGLVYGYTF
TGTGCCACCAGCAGAGATTTGGGACAGGGCCTGGTCTATGGCTACACCTTC
>TRBJ2-7|-|once|TRBV6-5|15
CASSPTGQGGNEQYF
TGTGCCAGCAGCCCCACCGGACAGGGAGGGAACGAGCAGTACTTC
>TRBJ1-1|-|-|TRBV3-1/TRBV3-2|12
CASSLVSTEAFF
TGTGCCAGCAGCCTCGTCTCCACTGAAGCTTTCTTT
>TRBJ1-2|-|once|TRBV7-3|12
CASAHRYYGYTF
TGTGCCAGCGCTCACAGGTACTATGGCTACACCTTC
>TRBJ1-2|TRBD1|few|TRBV11-2|15
CASSLSSGTGGGYTF
TGTGCCAGCAGCTTAAGCTCCGGGACAGGGGGAGGCTACACCTTC
>TRBJ1-4|-|-|TRBV15|15
CATSRNRAANEKLFF
TGTGCCACCAGCAGAAACAGGGCCGCTAATGAAAAACTGTTTTTT
>TRBJ1-5|-|-|TRBV2|15
CASSEERGLGQPQHF
TGTGCCAGCAGTGAAGAAAGGGGCCTAGGTCAGCCCCAGCATTTT
>TRBJ1-2|TRBD1|-|TRBV29-1|12
CSGQDREYGYTF
TGCAGCGGACAGGACAGGGAGTATGGCTACACCTTC
>TRBJ1-6|-|-|TRBV5-5|12
CASSSTDSPLHF
TGTGCCAGCAGCTCTACGGATTCACCCCTCCACTTT
>TRBJ2-1|TRBD2|-|TRBV19|14
CASSIIAGYNEQFF
TGTGCCAGTAGTATTATAGCGGGGTACAATGAGCAGTTCTTC
>TRBJ2-5|TRBD2|-|TRBV9|16
CASSPSAGGPQETQYF
TGTGCCAGCAGCCCCTCAGCGGGGGGCCCGCAAGAGACCCAGTACTTC
>TRBJ1-3|TRBD1|-|TRBV4-1|15
CASSQDTGAIDTIYF
TGCGCCAGCAGCCAAGATACAGGGGCGATTGACACCATATATTTT
>TRBJ2-7|-|-|TRBV7-2|14
CASSFGRTYYEQYF
TGTGCCAGCAGCTTCGGCAGGACTTACTACGAGCAGTACTTC
>TRBJ2-1|TRBD1|-|TRBV6-5|13
CASHGQGPNEQFF
TGTGCCAGCCACGGACAGGGACCCAATGAGCAGTTCTTC
>TRBJ2-3|TRBD1|-|TRBV10-1|16
CASSTFGQGGTDTQYF
TGCGCCAGCAGTACCTTTGGACAGGGAGGCACAGATACGCAGTATTTT
>TRBJ1-1|TRBD1|-|TRBV11-3|14
CASSQGDRASEAFF
TGTGCCAGCAGCCAGGGGGACAGGGCTTCTGAAGCTTTCTTT
>TRBJ1-5|-|-|TRBV6-5|15
CASSRTDYSNQPQHF
TGTGCCAGCAGTCGGACAGACTATAGCAATCAGCCCCAGCATTTT
>TRBJ2-1|TRBD2|-|TRBV28|15
CASSPLAGGPNEQFF
TGTGCCAGCAGTCCCCTAGCGGGGGGGCCTAATGAGCAGTTCTTC
>TRBJ1-2|-|-|TRBV29-1|11
CSVDPQGGYTF
TGCAGCGTTGATCCCCAGGGTGGCTACACCTTC
>TRBJ1-2|-|-|TRBV29-1|14
CSVEGSTGLYGYTF
TGCAGCGTTGAAGGCTCCACAGGCCTCTATGGCTACACCTTC
>TRBJ2-5|TRBD1|-|TRBV6-2/TRBV6-3|14
CASSRTGVGETQYF
TGTGCCAGCAGTCGGACAGGGGTAGGAGAGACCCAGTACTTC
>TRBJ2-7|TRBD1|-|TRBV5-1|14
CASSQRTGGNEQYF
TGCGCCAGCAGCCAACGGACAGGGGGGAACGAGCAGTACTTC
>TRBJ2-5|-|once|TRBV6-1|15
CASSDLLGGKETQYF
TGTGCCAGCAGTGATCTTCTAGGGGGTAAAGAGACCCAGTACTTC
>TRBJ2-1|-|-|TRBV27|15
CASSPPGALYNEQFF
TGTGCCAGCAGCCCTCCTGGGGCCCTATACAATGAGCAGTTCTTC
>TRBJ1-5|-|-|TRBV2|14
CASSEGIDGEPQHF
TGTGCCAGCAGTGAAGGCATTGACGGGGAGCCCCAGCATTTT
>TRBJ1-3|-|-|TRBV29-1|15
CSPREGGNSGNTIYF
TGCAGCCCCCGGGAGGGAGGGAACTCTGGAAACACCATATATTTT
>TRBJ1-2|-|-|TRBV6-1|12
CASSEDRAGYTF
TGTGCCAGCAGTGAAGACAGGGCTGGCTACACCTTC
>TRBJ1-2|-|-|TRBV12-3/TRBV12-4|13
CASSLGPHLGYTF
TGTGCCAGCAGTTTGGGGCCACATTTAGGCTACACCTTC
>TRBJ2-1|TRBD2|-|TRBV3-1/TRBV3-2|16
CASSQATSGGVSEQFF
TGTGCCAGCAGCCAAGCGACTAGCGGGGGGGTTAGTGAGCAGTTCTTC
>TRBJ2-1|-|-|TRBV12-3/TRBV12-4|11
CASGTTGEQFF
TGTGCCAGCGGAACCACAGGTGAGCAGTTCTTC
>TRBJ1-4|-|-|TRBV19|14
CASGTPTTNEKLFF
TGTGCCTCCGGGACACCAACAACTAATGAAAAACTGTTTTTT
>TRBJ2-2|TRBD2|-|TRBV11-2|17
CASSPWRGVHRTGELFF
TGTGCCAGCAGCCCTTGGCGGGGGGTTCACCGCACCGGGGAGCTGTTTTTT
>TRBJ2-5|-|-|TRBV6-5|13
CASSLQGRETQYF
TGTGCCAGCAGTCTGCAGGGGCGGGAGACCCAGTACTTC
>TRBJ2-7|TRBD1|-|TRBV28|15
CASSLPGTGVGEQYF
TGTGCCAGCAGTTTACCTGGGACAGGGGTGGGTGAGCAGTACTTC
>TRBJ2-3|-|-|TRBV27|14
CASKGTSAVDTQYF
TGTGCCAGCAAAGGTACCAGCGCCGTAGATACGCAGTATTTT
>TRBJ1-6|-|few|TRBV6-5|14
CASSYSEGISPLHF
TGTGCCAGCAGTTACTCGGAGGGGATTTCACCCCTCCACTTT